This is a list of T cell receptor beta chains from one sample in a study of graft-versus-host responses after intestinal transplantation. Antigens of these TCRs are unknown. The repertoire was sequenced with immunoSEQ multiplex PCR; TCRdb's copy has only in-frame clones and lacks some. The repertoire consists of around 100,000 clones, with 90% to 95% occurring once and the leading ten covering roughly 1.2%. This material consisted of unstimulated CD8+ T cells sorted from spleen or lymph node cells, taken before transplant. These receptors all come from a human donor who was the organ donor for an intestinal transplant. Both conserved end residues are part of each CDR3. A D gene is named only where the DNA matches it firmly. Clone size is stated in some rows and not others, as once, few, many or a class when expanded.

d_call,clone_size,j_call,v_call,cdr3_aa,cdr3_nt
TRBD2,once,TRBJ2-3,TRBV10-3,CAISKGLGLKMTDTQYF,TGTGCCATCAGTAAGGGACTAGGGCTTAAAATGACAGATACGCAGTATTTT
TRBD1,.,TRBJ2-5,TRBV5-1,CASSYPGQGAEETQYF,TGCGCCAGCAGCTATCCGGGACAGGGGGCAGAGGAGACCCAGTACTTC
TRBD2,.,TRBJ2-3,TRBV4-1,CASSQKTSGATDTQYF,TGCGCCAGCAGCCAAAAGACTAGCGGGGCCACAGATACGCAGTATTTT
.,.,TRBJ2-7,TRBV30,CAWRLQGYFYEQYF,TGTGCCTGGAGGCTACAGGGATATTTCTACGAGCAGTACTTC
.,.,TRBJ2-3,TRBV29-1,CSVEVQARVTDTQYF,TGCAGCGTTGAAGTCCAGGCCAGAGTCACAGATACGCAGTATTTT
TRBD2,.,TRBJ2-3,TRBV7-9,CASSSPGLAGPQQYF,TGTGCCAGCAGCTCTCCGGGACTAGCCGGCCCTCAGCAGTATTTT
.,.,TRBJ2-7,TRBV14,CASSNTGPENF,TGTGCCAGCAGCAACACCGGGCCGGAGAACTTC
TRBD2,.,TRBJ2-3,TRBV2,CASSEGYKRERTDTQYF,TGTGCCAGCAGTGAAGGGTATAAGCGGGAGAGAACAGATACGCAGTATTTT
TRBD1,.,TRBJ2-7,TRBV5-6,CASSWDRESDEQYF,TGTGCCAGCAGCTGGGACAGGGAATCCGACGAGCAGTACTTC
.,once,TRBJ1-1,TRBV27,CASKGRGLNTEAFF,TGTGCCAGCAAGGGGAGGGGCTTGAACACTGAAGCTTTCTTT
TRBD1,.,TRBJ2-7,TRBV7-9,CASSPRQGRSYEQYF,TGTGCCAGCAGCCCACGACAGGGACGGTCCTACGAGCAGTACTTC
.,.,TRBJ1-1,TRBV4-2,CASSQAHRYPNTEAFF,TGTGCCAGCAGCCAGGCCCACAGATACCCGAACACTGAAGCTTTCTTT
.,.,TRBJ1-1,TRBV10-2,CASSDSGERTEAFF,TGCGCCAGCAGTGATTCCGGGGAACGTACTGAAGCTTTCTTT
.,.,TRBJ2-7,TRBV7-9,CASSFRGGEQYF,TGTGCCAGCAGCTTCAGGGGAGGGGAGCAGTACTTC
.,.,TRBJ1-4,TRBV7-9,CASSSSDGNEKLFF,TGTGCCAGCAGCTCCTCGGACGGAAATGAAAAACTGTTTTTT
.,.,TRBJ1-5,TRBV6-9,CASSYWGQGLHQPQHF,TGTGCCAGCAGTTACTGGGGGCAGGGCCTCCATCAGCCCCAGCATTTT
.,.,TRBJ1-6,TRBV27,CASSLYNSPLHF,TGTGCCAGCAGTCTATATAATTCACCCCTCCACTTT
TRBD1,.,TRBJ2-3,TRBV5-1,CASSLGTGLNTDTQYF,TGCGCCAGCAGCTTAGGGACAGGGCTGAACACAGATACGCAGTATTTT
.,few,TRBJ2-1,TRBV6-6,CASSYGTAEQFF,TGTGCCAGCAGTTACGGGACCGCGGAGCAGTTCTTC
TRBD1,.,TRBJ2-7,TRBV7-2,CASSRTGGTYEQYF,TGTGCCAGCAGCCGGACAGGGGGGACCTACGAGCAGTACTTC
TRBD2,.,TRBJ2-1,TRBV29-1,CSVDARWTSGRAGGPHNEQFF,TGCAGCGTTGATGCGAGATGGACTAGCGGGAGGGCCGGGGGTCCACACAATGAGCAGTTCTTC
.,.,TRBJ2-7,TRBV7-9,CASSLAGAYEQYF,TGTGCCAGCAGCTTAGCGGGAGCCTACGAGCAGTACTTC
.,.,TRBJ2-7,TRBV9,CASSAGSRETAYEQYF,TGTGCCAGCAGCGCAGGGAGCCGGGAGACAGCCTACGAGCAGTACTTC
.,.,TRBJ1-1,TRBV7-6,CASSYLSPNTEAFF,TGTGCCAGCAGCTACCTAAGCCCGAACACTGAAGCTTTCTTT
TRBD2,.,TRBJ2-4,TRBV4-3,CASSQELAGLYGIQYF,TGCGCCAGCAGCCAAGAACTAGCGGGACTCTATGGCATTCAGTACTTC
TRBD1,.,TRBJ2-5,TRBV28,CASSSISTGGQETQYF,TGTGCCAGCAGTTCCATATCGACAGGGGGGCAAGAGACCCAGTACTTC
TRBD2,.,TRBJ2-5,TRBV11-1,CASSFGTSGMEEQYF,TGTGCCAGCAGCTTTGGGACTAGCGGGATGGAGGAGCAGTACTTC
TRBD1,.,TRBJ1-2,TRBV5-1,CASSPSGTGELRGYTF,TGCGCCAGCAGCCCGTCTGGGACAGGGGAGTTACGAGGCTACACCTTC
.,.,TRBJ2-1,TRBV10-1,CASSAGSRNEQFF,TGCGCCAGCAGTGCGGGATCTAGGAATGAGCAGTTCTTC
TRBD1,.,TRBJ2-7,TRBV4-2,CASSSSDRAYEQYF,TGTGCCAGCAGCTCCTCCGACAGGGCCTACGAGCAGTACTTC
TRBD2,.,TRBJ2-1,TRBV7-9,CASSLRRESPNEQFF,TGTGCCAGCAGCTTGAGGCGGGAGTCCCCGAATGAGCAGTTCTTC
TRBD2,.,TRBJ2-7,TRBV7-9,CASSSGLAGAHEQYF,TGTGCCAGCAGCTCCGGACTAGCGGGAGCCCACGAGCAGTACTTC
.,.,TRBJ2-7,TRBV27,CASSFGIPSSYEQYF,TGTGCCAGCAGCTTTGGTATACCAAGCTCCTACGAGCAGTACTTC
TRBD1,once,TRBJ2-4,TRBV29-1,CSVEGDSDLPLSLAKNIQYF,TGCAGCGTCGAAGGGGACAGTGACCTACCTTTATCTTTAGCCAAAAACATTCAGTACTTC
.,.,TRBJ2-5,TRBV7-2,CASSLAGTFGETQYF,TGTGCCAGCAGCTTAGCCGGGACTTTTGGGGAGACCCAGTACTTC
.,.,TRBJ2-3,TRBV7-8,CASSLVGPADTQYF,TGTGCCAGCAGCTTAGTAGGGCCGGCAGATACGCAGTATTTT
.,.,TRBJ1-2,TRBV6-5,CASSYSTGLSYTF,TGTGCCAGCAGTTACTCAACAGGGCTGAGCTACACCTTC
.,.,TRBJ1-4,TRBV30,CAWSPYRTVGEKLFF,TGTGCCTGGAGTCCCTATAGGACAGTAGGAGAAAAACTGTTTTTT
.,.,TRBJ2-7,TRBV13,CASSLGRRVYEQYF,TGTGCCAGCAGCTTAGGGAGGAGGGTCTACGAGCAGTACTTC
TRBD1,.,TRBJ1-1,TRBV7-9,CASSQRQGGTEAFF,TGTGCCAGCAGCCAAAGACAGGGGGGCACTGAAGCTTTCTTT
.,once,TRBJ2-7,TRBV7-9,CASSLAQNPYEQYF,TGTGCCAGCAGCTTAGCCCAAAATCCCTACGAGCAGTACTTC
.,.,TRBJ2-5,TRBV10-3,CAIGHGETQYF,TGTGCCATCGGGCATGGGGAGACCCAGTACTTC
.,.,TRBJ2-7,TRBV27,CASSLYRDGTYEQYF,TGTGCCAGCAGTTTATACAGGGACGGCACCTACGAGCAGTACTTC
TRBD2,.,TRBJ2-3,TRBV5-6,CASSGPRAGTDTQYF,TGTGCCAGCAGCGGGCCCCGAGCGGGGACAGATACGCAGTATTTT
.,.,TRBJ2-6,TRBV29-1,CSVLGWGGIYSGANVLTF,TGCAGCGTTCTAGGGTGGGGCGGAATTTACTCTGGGGCCAACGTCCTGACTTTC
.,.,TRBJ2-7,TRBV4-2,CASSQVGPMAGSLEQYF,TGTGCCAGCAGCCAAGTCGGACCCATGGCGGGGTCTCTCGAGCAGTACTTC
.,.,TRBJ1-1,TRBV11-2,CASSMEGRGRYEAFF,TGTGCCAGCAGCATGGAGGGCAGGGGAAGATATGAGGCTTTCTTT
.,.,TRBJ2-3,TRBV10-3,CAISDLNTDTQYF,TGTGCCATCAGTGACCTAAACACAGATACGCAGTATTTT
TRBD1,.,TRBJ2-7,TRBV6-1,CASSVRDRPYEQYF,TGTGCCAGCAGTGTCCGGGACAGGCCCTACGAGCAGTACTTC
TRBD1,.,TRBJ2-3,TRBV19,CASSNGQDAFFTDTQYF,TGTGCCAGTAGCAACGGACAGGACGCCTTCTTCACAGATACGCAGTATTTT
.,.,TRBJ2-4,TRBV12-5,CASGLGSRDTPIAKNIQYF,TGTGCTAGTGGTTTGGGTAGTCGGGACACCCCTATAGCCAAAAACATTCAGTACTTC
TRBD1,.,TRBJ2-7,TRBV29-1,CSVGARQGTGEQYF,TGCAGCGTTGGGGCCCGACAGGGGACAGGCGAGCAGTACTTC
TRBD1,.,TRBJ2-1,TRBV27,CASSFRGRGNEQFF,TGTGCCAGCAGTTTCAGGGGGCGCGGGAATGAGCAGTTCTTC
TRBD2,few,TRBJ2-7,TRBV5-8,CASSLELAGPPYEQYF,TGTGCCAGCAGCTTGGAACTAGCGGGACCCCCCTACGAGCAGTACTTC
.,.,TRBJ1-2,TRBV29-1,CSVEDRSGGAFNYGYTF,TGCAGCGTTGAAGATCGATCGGGGGGGGCTTTTAACTATGGCTACACCTTC
.,.,TRBJ1-3,TRBV9,CASSVATGGSGNTIYF,TGTGCCAGCAGCGTAGCTACAGGTGGATCTGGAAACACCATATATTTT